The 18 T cell receptor beta chains below were found in one sample sequenced in a study of blood T cells in healthy people across ages. The second PCR ran roughly 6 to 11 cycles with a sample-barcoded 5' primer and J-beta primers. TCRdb reprocessed the 5' RACE reads with MiXCR, giving one entry per CDR3 protein. The table records about 580,000 distinct CDR3 sequences, 40% to 50% of them present only once. Material for sequencing was blood. These receptors all come from a man older than 75 in good health.

V is TRBV9 and J is TRBJ2-1; TRBD2 matches at 9 bases. V lost 4 bases and J lost 3; bases outside the gene matches: 8. CDR3 length equals 16 residues. Germline-derived CDR1 and CDR2 are SGDLS and YYNGEE. This chain's CDR3 is CASSTPGSGSYNEQFF. The DNA for the CDR3 is TGTGCCAGCAGCACCCCCGGTAGCGGGAGCTACAATGAGCAGTTCTTC.

The chain joins TRBV29-1 to TRBJ2-1, with a weak D call TRBD2 (6 bases). The germline V and J ends were trimmed by 2 bases and 7 bases, with 12 bases remaining between them. Germline CDR1 reads SQVTM; CDR2 reads ANQGSEA. This CDR3 spans 13 amino acids. This CDR3 is CSVEPGRENEQFF. In DNA form, the CDR3 reads TGCAGCGTTGAACCGGGACGGGAGAATGAGCAGTTCTTC.

The chain recombines TRBV7-2 with TRBJ1-6; TRBD1 matches 7 bases. The CDR3 has 14 residues. Unmatched junction bases numbered 5, after V lost 6 bases and J lost 6 bases. Germline V CDR1 and CDR2: SGHTA, FQGNSA. Here the CDR3 DNA reads TGTGCCAGCAGACCGGGACAGACTAATTCACCCCTCCACTTT. Protein product: CASRPGQTNSPLHF.

A few counts support this clonotype. The genes are TRBV4-3 and TRBJ2-7; 7 positions match TRBD1. Germline assignment: CDR1 LGHNA and CDR2 YSLEER. There are 15 residues in the CDR3. After removal of 4 bases from V and 3 bases from J, the junction contained 9 bases not matched to a gene. CDR3 sequence reads: CASSPSPGTDYEQYF. The CDR3 DNA reads TGCGCCAGCAGCCCATCTCCCGGGACAGACTACGAGCAGTACTTC.

The CDR3: CASSLQSGVMDEQFF. As DNA, the CDR3 is TGTGCCAGCAGCCTACAAAGCGGGGTCATGGATGAGCAGTTCTTC. The chain couples TRBV7-3 to TRBJ2-1, with 7 bases aligning to TRBD2. Germline CDR1 SGHTA, CDR2 FQGTGA. The junction had 12 bases not matched to a gene; V was cut back by 5 bases and J by 8 bases. This CDR3 is built from 15 residues.

This clonotype was detected a few times. The CDR3: CASSHGGSGGSTYNEQFF. In nucleotides, the CDR3 is TGTGCCAGCAGCCACGGGGGTAGCGGGGGGTCGACCTACAATGAGCAGTTCTTC. The chain is built from TRBV9 and TRBJ2-1, with 10 bases fitting TRBD2. V lost 4 bases and J lost 2; bases outside the gene matches: 12. CDR3 length: 18 residues. Germline-derived CDR1 and CDR2 are SGDLS and YYNGEE.

About this clonotype itself: At one boundary the junction diverges from the germline segment, which might be a read error. V and J are TRBV6-2 or TRBV6-3 and TRBJ2-7; TRBD2 is a possible D gene (5 bases). Germline V lookup: CDR1 MNHEY, CDR2 SVGEGT. This CDR3 has 15 amino acids. CDR3: CASSDYRDSSDEQYF. The CDR3 DNA sequence: TGTGCCAGCAGTGACTACCGGGATTCCTCCGACGAGCAGTACTTC.

This clonotype showed up just a few times. CDR3 DNA: TGTGCCAGCGGGCCACGGAATGGCAACACCGGGGAGCTGTTTTTT. It is translated as CASGPRNGNTGELFF. The chain couples TRBV12-3 or TRBV12-4 to TRBJ2-2; D call uncertain. Deletions cut 8 bases from V and 2 bases from J, with 15 bases between. The length of the CDR3 is 15 residues.

The rearrangement links TRBV4-3 to TRBJ1-1; no clear D. Trimming shortened V by 5 bases and J by 6 bases, and 13 bases separated the two germline ends. The CDR3 has 13 amino acids. In germline, CDR1 is LGHNA, CDR2 YSLEER. The CDR3 protein is CASSSRPRAEAFF. CDR3 DNA sequence: TGCGCCAGCAGCTCCCGGCCCAGAGCTGAAGCTTTCTTT.

Regarding this clonotype: Mismatch with germline at one junction end may stem from a read error. The chain is built from TRBV6-5 and TRBJ1-6; 7 nucleotides line up with TRBD1. The germline CDR1 and CDR2 sequences are MNHEY and SVGAGI. The CDR3 extends over 19 amino acids. The CDR3 reads CVSSYSNFWRTGNNSPLHF. CDR3 sequence (DNA): TGTGTCAGCAGTTACTCGAATTTTTGGAGGACAGGCAATAATTCACCCCTCCACTTT.

The gene calls are TRBV20-1 and TRBJ2-7; 7 positions match TRBD2. CDR1 DFQATT and CDR2 SNEGSKA come from the germline V gene (reference sequence). Unmatched junction bases numbered 8, after V lost 0 bases and J lost 6 bases. CDR3 length: 14 amino acids. The chain's CDR3 is CSARDIGGKSEQYF. DNA for the CDR3: TGCAGTGCTAGAGATATCGGGGGGAAGAGCGAGCAGTACTTC.

This clonotype was seen repeatedly, ten times or more. V is TRBV20-1 and J is TRBJ2-7; perhaps TRBD2 as D (5 bases). The CDR3 covers 13 residues. V was pared by 7 bases and J by 1 base, with 14 bases between. The germline gives CDR1 DFQATT, CDR2 SNEGSKA (reference sequence). As DNA, the CDR3 is TGCAGTGTAGTGTCTCGGGGATCCTACGAGCAGTACTTC. This encodes CSVVSRGSYEQYF.

This clonotype turned up a few times. The rearrangement links TRBV2 to TRBJ2-4; D is unresolved. TRBJ2-7 matches the DNA end more closely, so the J call is doubtful. The CDR3 is made up of 11 amino acids. Germline CDR1 and CDR2: SNHLY and FYNNEI. CDR3 region: CASSDNYEQYF. CDR3 nucleotide sequence: TGTGCCAGCAGTGATAATTACGAGCAGTACTTC.

This clonotype was observed many times. The chain employs TRBV20-1 and TRBJ2-1, with 7 bases aligning to TRBD2. Looked up from germline, CDR1 is DFQATT and CDR2 is SNEGSKA (reference sequence). This CDR3 has 13 amino acids. With V trimmed by 3 bases and J by 6 bases, 5 bases remained unmatched. CDR3 in DNA: TGCAGTGCTAGCCTAGCGGCCTTCAATGAGCAGTTCTTC. It codes for CSASLAAFNEQFF.

The rearrangement links TRBV30 to TRBJ2-7; D is ambiguous. CDR1 GTSNPN and CDR2 SVGIG come from the germline V gene (reference sequence). The CDR3 contains 14 residues. V lost 0 bases to trimming and J lost 7 bases, with 16 bases between them. CDR3 nucleotide sequence: TGTGCCTGGAGTGTAGGGTGGACCCGGTATGAGCAGTACTTC. Translation gives CAWSVGWTRYEQYF.

V usage is TRBV7-6 and J usage is TRBJ2-4; D gene unclear. The J call may be in error: the DNA end matches TRBJ2-7 better. The CDR3 extends over 13 amino acids. Germline CDR1 reads SGHVS; CDR2 reads FNYEAQ. This CDR3 is CASSHSPGYEQYF. DNA for the CDR3: TGTGCCAGCAGCCACTCACCAGGATACGAGCAGTACTTC.

The genes are TRBV12-3 or TRBV12-4 and TRBJ2-7; D unclear. V shed 1 base and J shed 4 bases, with 11 bases lying between them. The CDR3 runs 14 residues. Here the CDR3 reads CASSLVAKEYEQYF. In DNA, the CDR3 is TGTGCCAGCAGTTTAGTCGCAAAAGAGTACGAGCAGTACTTC.

The V and J genes are TRBV4-3 and TRBJ2-1; no clear D. The CDR3 covers 17 residues. Trimming left V 0 bases short and J 1 base short, with 13 bases between. In germline, CDR1 is LGHNA, CDR2 YSLEER. This CDR3 is CASSQDQGGFSYNEQFF. In nucleotides, the CDR3 is TGCGCCAGCAGCCAAGACCAAGGCGGATTTTCCTACAATGAGCAGTTCTTC.